One and the same sample provided the 8 T cell receptor beta chains below, sequenced in a study of T cell responses to AZD1222 COVID-19 vaccine. Profiled with immunoSEQ multiplex PCR; TCRdb holds only in-frame clones, not every one. The sample consists of some 130,000 clones, about nine tenths of them appearing once. Sequencing was performed on peripheral blood, taken on day 0 of AZD1222 vaccination. These receptors came from an adult in good health.

This clone appeared a single time. The gene calls are TRBV9 and TRBJ1-3; D gene uncertain. Germline assignment: CDR1 SGDLS and CDR2 YYNGEE. The V end was cut by 2 bases, the J end by 0 bases, with 9 bases between. This CDR3 region has 15 residues. Here the CDR3 DNA reads TGTGCCAGCAGCGTCGGGGATATCTCTGGAAACACCATATATTTT. Amino acid sequence: CASSVGDISGNTIYF.

The CDR3 DNA is TGCGCCAGCAGCCAAGAAGGGGTCGTCTATAATTCACCCCTCCACTTT. The encoded protein is CASSQEGVVYNSPLHF. V is TRBV4-1 and J is TRBJ1-6, with TRBD1 as a possible D gene (5 bases). This CDR3 spans 16 amino acids. Germline CDR1 and CDR2: MGHRA and YSYEKL. V dropped 0 bases and J dropped 3 bases, with 9 bases sitting between them.

The CDR3 reads CASSLMGSNTEAFF. The CDR3 bases are TGTGCCAGCAGCTTGATGGGAAGTAACACTGAAGCTTTCTTT. V gene TRBV11-1 combines with J gene TRBJ1-1; D is unresolved. The germline CDR1 and CDR2 sequences are SGHAT and FQDESV (reference sequence). The V gene lost 3 bases and the J gene lost 2 bases, with 10 bases spanning the gap. There are 14 residues in the CDR3.

This rearrangement joins TRBV3-1 (or the pseudogene TRBV3-2) to TRBJ2-3; no reliable D call. CDR1 LGHDT and CDR2 YNNKEL come from the germline V gene (reference sequence). The CDR3 has 14 amino acids. The V gene lost 0 bases and the J gene lost 2 bases, with 6 bases spanning the gap. The CDR3 is CASSQEGSTDTQYF. The CDR3 DNA is TGTGCCAGCAGCCAAGAGGGGTCCACAGATACGCAGTATTTT.

Only one count was recorded for this clone. The chain carries TRBV5-4 and TRBJ1-2; D uncertain. The CDR3 runs to 14 residues. With 4 bases removed from V and 4 bases from J, the gap between germline ends came to 14 bases. Germline V gene data show CDR1 as SGHNT and CDR2 as YYREEE (reference sequence). The CDR3 here is CASSDPGDIYGYTF. The CDR3, as DNA: TGTGCCAGCAGCGATCCGGGCGATATCTATGGCTACACCTTC.

This chain links TRBV30 with TRBJ1-1; D is unclear. The V end was cut by 1 base, the J end by 1 base, with 10 bases between. CDR3 length: 14 amino acids. The germline CDR1 and CDR2 sequences are GTSNPN and SVGIG (reference sequence). The CDR3 DNA follows: TGTGCCTGGAGTGCGGTGACATCGAACACTGAAGCTTTCTTT. Its translation: CAWSAVTSNTEAFF.

The rearrangement links TRBV28 to TRBJ1-2; a weak D match, TRBD1 (6 bases). Germline CDR1 MDHEN, CDR2 SYDVKM. CDR3 length equals 12 residues. V lost 8 bases and J 7 bases, leaving 14 bases between the germline ends. The CDR3 protein is CASGEGDRGYTF. The CDR3 coding sequence is TGTGCCAGCGGCGAGGGGGATCGTGGCTACACCTTC.

The gene calls are TRBV28 and TRBJ2-5, with 16 nucleotides matching TRBD2. The CDR3 contains 17 residues. The germline V gene has CDR1 MDHEN and CDR2 SYDVKM. V shed 5 bases and J 4 bases; nucleotides not matched to a gene: 7. The CDR3 spells CASSLGLAGGHPETQYF. In DNA, the CDR3 is TGTGCCAGCAGTCTGGGACTAGCGGGGGGGCACCCAGAGACCCAGTACTTC. The entire variable domain, with the rest obtained from reference TRBV28 and TRBJ2-5, is as follows: DVKVTQSSRYLVKRTGEKVFLECVQDMDHENMFWYRQDPGLGLRLIYFSYDVKMKEKGDIPEGYSVSREKKERFSLILESASTNQTSMYLCASSLGLAGGHPETQYFGPGTRLLVL.